Reported below is one T cell receptor beta chain. The data are from a study of T-cell reconstitution after alpha-beta-depleted transplantation in children. Germline loops: CDR1 SGHRS, CDR2 YFSETQ. Trimming took off 2 bases at V and 4 bases at J, with 18 bases between the two ends. The CDR3 loop spans 16 amino acids. Unique molecular identifiers tagged the TCRbeta library. TCRdb recomputed calls from the PCR reads with MiXCR, one row per CDR3 protein. The sample shows about 200,000 distinct CDR3 sequences, around 7% of them seen only once. Here the sequenced sample was PBMCs, taken before TCRalphabeta/CD19-depleted stem cell transplant. The chain employs TRBV5-1 and TRBJ1-2, with a weak D call TRBD1 (5 bases). This clonotype originated in a boy between 2 and 10 years old with acute lymphoblastic leukemia, due to receive a stem cell transplant. The DNA for the CDR3 is TGCGCCAGCAGCTTAACGGGGCGAGGGCGAGTCTATGGCTACACCTTC. It encodes CASSLTGRGRVYGYTF. Full variable domain (outside the CDR3, taken from reference TRBV5-1 and TRBJ1-2): KAGVTQTPRYLIKTRGQQVTLSCSPISGHRSVSWYQQTPGQGLQFLFEYFSETQRNKGNFPGRFSGRQFSNSRSEMNVSTLELGDSALYLCASSLTGRGRVYGYTFGSGTRLTVV.